The next 4 T cell receptor beta chains were all read from a single sample in a study of T cell repertoires in cytomegalovirus infection. TCRdb reprocessed the reads with MiXCR, giving one entry per CDR3 protein. The table has around 900,000 distinct CDR3 sequences, roughly 30% seen once. What these receptors recognize is not known. The sample in question was cultured CD8+ T cells from PBMCs, obtained from culture after CMV antigen stimulation. Source of these receptors: a human donor in good health (CMV status not recorded). Some clones in this sample may be carry-over from other donors' samples.

The chain uses TRBV6-6 and TRBJ2-1; the D gene could be TRBD1 or TRBD2 (5 bases each). Per the germline V gene, CDR1 is MNHNY and CDR2 is SVGAGI (reference sequence). Trimming removed 0 bases at V and 7 bases at J, with 13 bases between. The CDR3 is made up of 15 amino acids. The CDR3 nucleotides are TGTGCCAGCAGTTACTCAGGAACGAGGGGTAATGAGCAGTTCTTC. It is translated as CASSYSGTRGNEQFF.

This chain connects TRBV6-2 or TRBV6-3 to TRBJ1-5; tentative D call: TRBD1 (5 bases). Germline values: CDR1 MNHEY, CDR2 SVGEGT. This CDR3 is 15 amino acids long. Trimming stripped 10 bases from V and 1 base from J, with 17 bases between. DNA of the CDR3: TGTGCCACCAACCGGGGGAGGGGAAGCAATCAGCCCCAGCATTTT. It translates to CATNRGRGSNQPQHF.

This clonotype appeared a few times. The chain uses TRBV2 and TRBJ1-3; no clear D gene. Trimming stripped 0 bases from V and 4 bases from J, with 10 bases between. The germline gives CDR1 SNHLY, CDR2 FYNNEI. CDR3 length equals 15 residues. The CDR3 loop reads CASSEARVPGNTIYF. In nucleotides, the CDR3 is TGTGCCAGCAGTGAAGCGCGCGTTCCGGGAAACACCATATATTTT.

Only a few counts were recorded for this clonotype. CDR3 protein: CASSPINGAYTEAFF. CDR3 DNA: TGCGCCAGCAGCCCCATAAACGGAGCATACACTGAAGCTTTCTTT. This sequence joins TRBV4-1 and TRBJ1-1; D not resolved. V was clipped by 4 bases and J by 3 bases, with 15 bases between them. The CDR3 has 15 amino acids. Germline V gene lookup returns CDR1 MGHRA and CDR2 YSYEKL.